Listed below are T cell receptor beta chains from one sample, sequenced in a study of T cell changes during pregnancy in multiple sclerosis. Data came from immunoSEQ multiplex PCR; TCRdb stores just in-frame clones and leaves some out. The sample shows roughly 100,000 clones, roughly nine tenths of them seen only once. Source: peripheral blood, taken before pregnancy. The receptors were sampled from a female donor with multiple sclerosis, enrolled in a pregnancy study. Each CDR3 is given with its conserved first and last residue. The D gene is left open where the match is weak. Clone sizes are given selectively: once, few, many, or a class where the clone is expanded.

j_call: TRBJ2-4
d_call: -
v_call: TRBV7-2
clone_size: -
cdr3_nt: TGTGCCAGCAGTTTAGTGGGGCCGGTAGCCAAAAACATTCAGTACTTC
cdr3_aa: CASSLVGPVAKNIQYF

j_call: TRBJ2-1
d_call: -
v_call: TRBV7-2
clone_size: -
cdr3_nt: TGTGCCAGCAGCCGACAGGTGGGAGAGGGTGAGCAGTTCTTC
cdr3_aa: CASSRQVGEGEQFF

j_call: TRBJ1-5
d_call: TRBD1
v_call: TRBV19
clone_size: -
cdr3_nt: TGTGCCAGTAGTGTGTACAGGGGGTCGAGCAATCAGCCCCAGCATTTT
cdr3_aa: CASSVYRGSSNQPQHF

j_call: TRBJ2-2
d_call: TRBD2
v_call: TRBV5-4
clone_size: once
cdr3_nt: TGTGCCAGCAGCGGGGCTAGCGGGGGCATCACCGGGGAGCTGTTTTTT
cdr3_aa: CASSGASGGITGELFF

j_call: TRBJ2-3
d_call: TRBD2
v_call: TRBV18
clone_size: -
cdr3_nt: TGTGCCAGCTCACCAGGGACTAGCGCAGATACGCAGTATTTT
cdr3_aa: CASSPGTSADTQYF

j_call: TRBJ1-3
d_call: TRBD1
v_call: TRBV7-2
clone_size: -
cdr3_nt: TGTGCCAGCAGCTCGGATCAGGGGGTCGGAAACACCATATATTTT
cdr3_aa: CASSSDQGVGNTIYF

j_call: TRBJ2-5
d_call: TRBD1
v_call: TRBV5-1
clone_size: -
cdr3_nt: TGCGCCAGCAGCCTTCTAACCGGGACAGACTTAGCCCAGTACTTC
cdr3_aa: CASSLLTGTDLAQYF

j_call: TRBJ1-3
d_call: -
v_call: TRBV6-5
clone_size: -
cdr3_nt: TGTGCCAGCAGGGACAGCTCTGGAAACACCATATATTTT
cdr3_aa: CASRDSSGNTIYF

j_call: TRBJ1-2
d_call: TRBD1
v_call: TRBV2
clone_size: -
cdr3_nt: TGTGCCAGCAGTGAAATTCTTGCAGGGGGGTTCGACTATGGCTACACCTTC
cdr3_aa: CASSEILAGGFDYGYTF

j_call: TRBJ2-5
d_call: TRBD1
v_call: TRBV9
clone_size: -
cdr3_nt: TGTGCCAGCAGCGTAGAAGGGACAGATCAAGAGACCCAGTACTTC
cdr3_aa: CASSVEGTDQETQYF

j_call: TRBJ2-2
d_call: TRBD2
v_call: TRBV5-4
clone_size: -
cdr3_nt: TGTGCCAGCAGCTTGGTGGCGGGGGCGAACACCGGGGAGCTGTTTTTT
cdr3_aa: CASSLVAGANTGELFF

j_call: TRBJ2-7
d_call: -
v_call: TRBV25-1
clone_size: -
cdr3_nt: TGTGCCAGCAGTGTGACAGGTTACTCCTACGAGCAGTACTTC
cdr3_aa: CASSVTGYSYEQYF

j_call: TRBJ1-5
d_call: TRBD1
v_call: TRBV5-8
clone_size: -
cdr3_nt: TGTGCCAGCAGCTCATGGACAGGGGCTCATCAGCCCCAGCATTTT
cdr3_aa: CASSSWTGAHQPQHF

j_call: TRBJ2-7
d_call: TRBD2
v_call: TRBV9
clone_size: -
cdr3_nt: TGTGCCAGCAGCGTAGCGGGGGGGGAGAAATACTTCCCCTACGAGCAGTACTTC
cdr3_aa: CASSVAGGEKYFPYEQYF